This note documents a single TCR beta chain sequence. Its antigen is currently not known. Base qualities were left out, and no much larger clone turns up one base away. Taken from the germline V gene, the CDR1 and CDR2 loops are SGHRS and YFSETQ. Counted from cysteine to phenylalanine, this CDR3 has 15 amino acids. Left in the record is the CDR3 DNA by itself, 45 bases read in frame from the first base. V is reduced by 4 bases and J by 5 bases, leaving a spacing of 16 bases between them. This sample is part of a study of cytomegalovirus exposure and HLA in healthy donors (dated by TCRdb to 2017 to 2019). Describing the broader study: An earlier analysis of more than 550 of the donors reported approximately 280 Gb of sequence data and 90 million to 120 million unique TCR beta sequences obtained from some 170 million T cells. Alongside the repertoire data, information on donor age, sex, ethnicity and CMV serostatus was compiled. The later analysis used no new phenotypic data to find candidate immune exposures, relying instead on TCR beta sequences and their occurrence across donors. The genetic ancestry cluster associated with self-reported Caucasian donors included about 84% of the roughly 380 genotyped donors. Roughly 310 gigabases of sequencing data and tens of millions of unique TCR sequences were included in an early release covering around 600 HLA-typed donors. To predict cytomegalovirus infection status, the study combined high-throughput TCR immunosequencing, statistical association of individual TCRs with disease status, and machine learning. Class I and class II HLA loci were covered by the typing at four-digit resolution. Every repertoire in the discovery cohort had been generated on one and the same sequencing platform. In an earlier analysis of several hundred of the donors, high-throughput TCR beta sequencing was used to judge whether each TCR beta V gene segment behaved as functional or pseudogenic. Across roughly 420 genotyped donors of the cohort, an average of about 200,000 unique TCR beta nucleotide sequences per donor were sequenced, and 15% to 20% of those sequences were non-productive. The number of typed donors differed by locus: about 620-640 for A, B, C, DRB1 and DQB1; approximately 530 for DQA1; over 600 for DPA1; and roughly 450 for DPB1. Four to six DR-DQ haplotypes were handled as single units for association and clustering because linkage in the cohort was strong. Genome-wide SNP genotypes for about 60% of the roughly 700 donors were used in a later genetic analysis, which treated that subset as a discovery cohort. The study used immunosequencing to profile the T cell repertoires of 670 or so subjects and linked those repertoires to cytomegalovirus serostatus. A separate validation cohort of about 110 different subjects was used in addition to the roughly 700-subject first cohort. A later analysis re-examined previously published TCR beta repertoires from hundreds of donors and added high-resolution HLA genotyping to investigate patterns of TCR occurrence. The study was designed to test whether signatures of past pathogen exposure could be identified by cataloging public T cell receptors. Study-wide findings and limitations: Immune exposure information for the cohort was limited to CMV serostatus. The authors suggested that the approach could potentially be generalized to other disease states and immunological phenotypes. In a later analysis, the rate of TCR association differed among HLA loci, with DRB1 alleles having the most associated TCRs and HLA-C alleles having the fewest. In vitro tests confirmed that a few of the cytomegalovirus-associated TCR beta chains recognize cytomegalovirus antigens. Cytomegalovirus status was reported to be diagnosed by the classifier with high specificity and sensitivity in both the original and validation cohorts. In the study, around 150 TCR beta chains were listed as associated with cytomegalovirus. In a later analysis, some 17,000 TCR beta sequences were associated with specific HLA alleles at a false discovery rate of 0.05. Because some donors lacked HLA typing at each locus, the association tests relied only on the typed subset. A further reported finding was that TCR beta sequences accurately predicted the HLA-A and HLA-B alleles for most subjects in the first cohort. Linkage disequilibrium might explain the correlated functional status among segregating V segments, but an unknown experimental factor could not be excluded. A later genetic analysis reported fewer N-insertions in productive TCRs among donors in an Asian-associated ancestry cluster than the approximately 700-donor mean. While some public TCRs were present in many individuals, most TCR sequences turned up only very rarely across donors. A later analysis reported that several top co-occurrence clusters appeared linked to parvovirus B19, influenza, CMV and Epstein-Barr virus. In a later analysis, HLA-associated TCR beta chains were found to be more clonally expanded and to have lower generation probabilities than equally common non-associated chains. This cohort had only TCR beta chains sequenced, and the lack of alpha or paired-chain data limited which features could be detected. A later analysis found that most CMV-associated TCR beta chains appeared HLA-restricted, with HLA associations seemingly driven largely by CMV exposure. An association between a missense DCLRE1C variant and V-gene and J-gene trimming of TCR beta chains was found in a later genetic analysis and replicated in an independent cohort. A cluster of highly shared sequence variants was judged likely to be a technical artifact of the sequencing pipeline. Sequencing depth was assumed to be roughly uniform across donors in the presence/absence analyses, though that assumption may not hold. When HLA alleles, especially DR and DQ, strongly co-occurred, TCR associations were difficult to assign to individual alleles. Some IMGT-functional V segments, including TRBV6-2 and TRBV6-3, could not be told apart with the 87-base-pair reads, so those segments were excluded. Around 16 rarely observed V segments, including chromosome 9 orphons, were excluded from the earlier analysis of 550 to 700 of the donors because counts were too low. In an earlier analysis of about 600 of the donors, most TCR beta V segments appeared in productive rearrangements about 90% or about 30% of the time, broadly matching IMGT annotations.

The cohort was made up of roughly 670 healthy bone marrow donors. Cohort members were all nominally healthy when sampled, although unrecorded immune exposures were likely present. The donor was CMV seropositive and was included in the group of 289 seropositive cohort members. Each donor provided a peripheral blood sample, and peripheral blood mononuclear cells were used for TCR beta sequencing. Genomic DNA extraction from the blood cell samples was performed with the Qiagen DNeasy Blood Extraction Kit. The library came from the immunoSEQ multiplex PCR assay. For the multiplex PCR, a mixture combining 60 forward primers for TCR Vbeta segments and 13 reverse primers for TCR Jbeta segments was used. The CDR3 region of rearranged TCR beta genes was amplified from genomic DNA with a multiplex PCR assay. Amplified TCR beta libraries were sequenced as 87-base-pair reads on the Illumina HiSeq System. As for the original processing: A later analysis counted tens of millions of unique TCR beta chains across the 666 repertoires, and roughly 10 million of these chains were shared by at least two donors. A nearest-neighbor algorithm error-corrected the raw reads and collapsed the reads into unique sequences, merging closely related sequences to remove PCR and sequencing errors. CDR3 sequences were aligned to IMGT reference sequences to assign V, D and J gene segments. Each retained sequence needed at least a six-nucleotide match to both a V gene segment and a J gene segment. A rearrangement counted as productive if the CDR3 had no stop codons and remained in frame with V and J, and every other rearrangement counted as non-productive. Following IMGT convention, CDR3 was defined as the stretch from the second conserved V-encoded cysteine to the conserved J-encoded phenylalanine. The earlier analysis of around 640 of the donors excluded sequences that lacked an unambiguous match to a single V gene segment. An earlier analysis of 450 to 650 of the donors called V segments functional above 56.7% productive rearrangements and segregating when the between-donor standard deviation exceeded 5%. A statistical classification framework was developed to diagnose cytomegalovirus status using the catalog of TCR beta chain sequences. In a later analysis, V and J genes were assigned by comparing TCR nucleotide sequences against IMGT/GENE-DB human TR gene sequences. The TCRdist pipeline was used in a later analysis to assign CDR3 sequences and most-parsimonious VDJ recombination scenarios. In a later analysis, every TCR beta chain was defined by the combination of its CDR3 amino acid sequence and its V-gene family, and reads without a unique V-gene family were dropped. In a later analysis, 450 to 600 highly shared, low-generation-probability nucleotide sequences were removed to address suspected cross-contamination and a sequencing artifact. In a later analysis, a clonal expansion index was calculated for each public chain from normalized within-repertoire ranks of inferred template counts. In a later analysis, generation probabilities were computed with a VDJ recombination model fitted to out-of-frame rearrangements, and the resulting probabilities were checked against IGoR. A later analysis scored TCR-TCR, TCR-HLA and TCR-CMV co-occurrence with hypergeometric tests, applying a repertoire-size bias correction to TCR pairs. In a later analysis, false discovery rates were estimated by permuting HLA or CMV assignments 20 times. In a later analysis, co-occurring TCRs were grouped with DBSCAN, and TCRdist sequence similarity was added when clustering was performed within HLA-allele-positive subsets. Repertoires with fewer than 30,000 or more than 120,000 public chains, plus five repertoires with anomalous nucleotide sharing, were excluded from co-occurrence clustering. TCRdb holds this immuneACCESS table with in-frame rearrangements only. Some clones are missing; in checked studies, unresolved V genes explain under half, and the rest has no known cause. D and trimming were read from the DNA, whereas the V and J calls and clone size are those reported in that table. For this sample there are 99,000 or so clones; 79% appear just once. The top ten clones comprise approximately 3.3% of the sample.

The sequence derives from a male donor in good health and CMV-seropositive. The chain is encoded by TRBV5-1 joined to TRBJ2-1; 6 matching bases give a weak D call of TRBD2. Sequenced sample: PBMCs. Here is the DNA: TGCGCCAGCAGCCCTACGGCGGGGAAAAACAATGAGCAGTTCTTC. The encoded protein is CASSPTAGKNNEQFF.